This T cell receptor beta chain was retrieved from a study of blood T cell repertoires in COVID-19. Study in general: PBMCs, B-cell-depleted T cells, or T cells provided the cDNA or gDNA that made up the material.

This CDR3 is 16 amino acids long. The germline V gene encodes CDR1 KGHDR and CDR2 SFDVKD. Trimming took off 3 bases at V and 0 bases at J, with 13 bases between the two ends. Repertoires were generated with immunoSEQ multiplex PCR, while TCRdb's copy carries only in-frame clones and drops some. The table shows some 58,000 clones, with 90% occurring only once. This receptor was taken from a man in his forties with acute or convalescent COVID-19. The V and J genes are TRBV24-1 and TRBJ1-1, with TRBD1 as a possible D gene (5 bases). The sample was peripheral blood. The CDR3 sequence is CATSDGGVALNTEAFF. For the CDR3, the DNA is TGTGCCACCAGTGATGGGGGGGTAGCCTTGAACACTGAAGCTTTCTTT.